One and the same sample provided the 16 T cell receptor beta chains below, sequenced in a study of blood T cell repertoires in COVID-19. The data were produced by immunoSEQ multiplex PCR, yet TCRdb's version contains in-frame clones alone and is incomplete. The table shows roughly 230,000 clones, with around 89% occurring only once. Input material: peripheral blood. These receptor sequences come from a woman aged 60-70 years with COVID-19, enrolled during active disease.

This sequence joins TRBV7-8 and TRBJ1-1; possible D gene TRBD1, 6 bases. This CDR3 has 15 amino acids. Germline assignment: CDR1 SGHVS and CDR2 FQNEAQ. Trimming took 3 bases from V and 1 from J, leaving 12 bases between them. The CDR3 nucleotides are TGTGCCAGCAGCTTGACGCAGGGGAAGAACACTGAAGCTTTCTTT. Its protein product is CASSLTQGKNTEAFF.

The rearrangement joins TRBV7-8 to TRBJ1-1, with 7 bases matching TRBD1. J was trimmed by 2 bases and V by 5 bases; bases with no gene match: 5. The CDR3 has 14 residues. Germline lookup yields CDR1 SGHVS and CDR2 FQNEAQ. CDR3 bases: TGTGCCAGCAGCCCGGGGACAGCTAACACTGAAGCTTTCTTT. This gives the protein CASSPGTANTEAFF.

The J gene is TRBJ1-3, the V gene TRBV5-1, with TRBD1 matching 8 bases. CDR1 and CDR2 from the germline V gene are SGHRS and YFSETQ. The CDR3 consists of 16 residues. V gave up 0 bases and J gave up 2 bases; unmatched junction bases: 4. This CDR3 is CASSLGSQGAGNTIYF. CDR3 DNA sequence: TGCGCCAGCAGCTTGGGGTCACAGGGGGCTGGAAACACCATATATTTT.

The V and J genes are TRBV7-3 and TRBJ2-1; a weak D match, TRBD2 (5 bases). Germline values: CDR1 SGHTA, CDR2 FQGTGA. Between the trimmed V and J ends, which lost 4 bases and 1 base, there was a span of 14 bases. The CDR3 consists of 16 residues. This CDR3 reads CASSSWASGSYNEQFF. The CDR3, as DNA: TGTGCCAGCAGCTCGTGGGCCTCGGGATCCTACAATGAGCAGTTCTTC.

This chain links TRBV3-1 (or the pseudogene TRBV3-2) with TRBJ1-4, with 12 nucleotides matching TRBD1. This CDR3 has 15 amino acids. Germline V gene data show CDR1 as LGHDT and CDR2 as YNNKEL (reference sequence). Trimming took 8 bases from V and 6 from J; bases not matched to a gene: 7. The CDR3 loop is CASDRDRGRDEKLFF. The DNA for the CDR3 is TGTGCCAGCGACCGGGACAGGGGGCGAGATGAAAAACTGTTTTTT.

The gene calls are TRBV11-2 and TRBJ2-6; perhaps TRBD1 as D (5 bases). The V and J ends lost 6 bases and 1 base respectively, with 7 bases between them. CDR3 length equals 14 residues. Per the germline V gene, CDR1 is SGHAT and CDR2 is FQNNGV. The CDR3 region has the DNA TGTGCCAGCAGGAAGGGGTCTGGGGCCAACGTCCTGACTTTC. Protein sequence: CASRKGSGANVLTF.

The chain recombines TRBV7-8 with TRBJ1-1, with a weak D call TRBD1 (5 bases). Germline V CDR1 and CDR2: SGHVS, FQNEAQ. The V gene lost 4 bases and the J gene lost 1 base, with 10 bases spanning the gap. The CDR3 is 14 amino acids. The CDR3 sequence is CASSSLDRNTEAFF. The DNA of the CDR3 is TGTGCCAGCAGCTCCCTAGACAGGAACACTGAAGCTTTCTTT.

The gene calls are TRBV10-1 and TRBJ1-5; 7 positions agree with TRBD1. The junction had 28 bases not matched to a gene; V was cut back by 7 bases and J by 4 bases. Germline CDR1 and CDR2: WNHNN and SYGVQD (reference sequence). The CDR3 runs to 21 residues. CDR3 residues: CASKDRQGGFVGLIRNQPQHF. The CDR3 DNA sequence: TGCGCCAGCAAAGACCGGCAGGGGGGCTTTGTTGGGCTAATACGAAATCAGCCCCAGCATTTT.

The genes are TRBV10-3 and TRBJ2-1, with 10 bases that match TRBD2. V was clipped by 6 bases and J by 3 bases; unmatched bases: 2. CDR1 and CDR2 from the germline V gene are ENHRY and SYGVKD. The CDR3 spans 14 residues. The CDR3, as DNA: TGTGCCATCAGAGCTAGCGGGGGCTACAATGAGCAGTTCTTC. Amino acid sequence: CAIRASGGYNEQFF.

The rearrangement joins TRBV6-2 or TRBV6-3 to TRBJ1-1; D unresolved. From germline, CDR1 is MNHEY and CDR2 SVGEGT. V was clipped by 5 bases and J by 1 base, with 14 bases between them. The CDR3 consists of 15 residues. The CDR3 DNA reads as TGTGCCAGCAGTGGATGGGCGCCCCCGAACACTGAAGCTTTCTTT. This sequence encodes CASSGWAPPNTEAFF.

The V gene is TRBV5-4, the J gene TRBJ1-3; 8 bases agree with TRBD1. There are 14 residues in the CDR3. The trim removed 0 bases at V and 7 bases at J, leaving 3 bases unmatched. Per germline, CDR1 SGHNT and CDR2 YYREEE (reference sequence). This CDR3 reads CASSLDRGWNTIYF. The CDR3 bases are TGTGCCAGCAGCTTGGACAGGGGGTGGAACACCATATATTTT.

As concerns this clone: Its ends do not fully match the called genes, so a read error is possible. V gene TRBV29-1 combines with J gene TRBJ1-2; D is undetermined. CDR3 size: 12 residues. Germline values: CDR1 SQVTM, CDR2 ANQGSEA. The CDR3 spells CSVEGGQADGSF. CDR3 in DNA: TGCAGCGTTGAGGGTGGGCAGGCCGACGGATCCTTC.

There are a few counts of this clone. The V gene is TRBV3-1 (or the pseudogene TRBV3-2), the J gene TRBJ1-6, with D possibly being TRBD1 (5 bases). Germline CDR1 and CDR2: LGHDT and YNNKEL (reference sequence). This CDR3 has 14 amino acids. The germline V and J ends were trimmed by 1 base and 9 bases, with 10 bases remaining between them. CDR3 in amino acids: CASSQGTYGSPLHF. The CDR3 DNA is TGTGCCAGCAGCCAAGGGACATATGGTTCACCCCTCCACTTT.

The V and J genes are TRBV5-1 and TRBJ1-1; D is possibly TRBD1 (5 bases). Trimming removed 4 bases at V and 6 bases at J, with 16 bases between. CDR3 length: 14 amino acids. Germline values: CDR1 SGHRS, CDR2 YFSETQ. CDR3 nucleotides: TGCGCCAGCAGCCGCATTAGAGGGGAGGCTGAAGCTTTCTTT. Its protein product is CASSRIRGEAEAFF.

This CDR3 reads CASSRLAGGNNEQFF. The CDR3 bases are TGTGCCAGCAGCCGCCTAGCGGGGGGAAACAATGAGCAGTTCTTC. The rearrangement links TRBV3-1 (or the pseudogene TRBV3-2) to TRBJ2-1, with TRBD2 matching 11 bases. The CDR3 loop spans 15 amino acids. V was pared by 4 bases and J by 5 bases, with 4 bases of the junction left unmatched. Germline CDR1 LGHDT, CDR2 YNNKEL (reference sequence).

The chain employs TRBV19 and TRBJ1-1, with 9 bases lining up with TRBD1. J lost 7 bases, V lost 3 bases, and 3 bases had no gene match. Germline-derived CDR1 and CDR2 are LNHDA and SQIVND (reference sequence). The CDR3 has 13 amino acids. The chain's CDR3 is CASSMGQGLEAFF. In DNA form, the CDR3 reads TGTGCCAGTAGTATGGGACAGGGACTTGAAGCTTTCTTT.